This T cell receptor beta chain was found in a study of blood T cells in healthy people across ages. The wider study: Template switching captured about one barcoded beta molecule per two T cells.

Study results and caveats: A roughly linear fall in TCR beta diversity per million T cells was seen with increasing age. The percentage of naive T cells correlated strongly with TCR beta diversity.

A sample-barcoded 5' primer and a J-beta primer mix were used in a second PCR of roughly 6 to 11 cycles. A tag from a template-switch adaptor with 12 random nucleotides marked each cDNA molecule. In TCRdb, the 5' RACE reads were re-called with MiXCR into one record per CDR3 protein. The table records about 2 million distinct CDR3 sequences, 40% to 55% of them present only once. In the case of this clonotype: Its target is unknown.

Trimming took 3 bases from V and 3 from J; bases not matched to a gene: 7. Germline CDR1 ENHRY, CDR2 SYGVKD. This CDR3 has 15 amino acids. Specimen: blood. The genes are TRBV10-3 and TRBJ1-2, with 7 bases matching TRBD1. The receptor comes from a woman aged 40 to 50 in good health. Written as DNA, the CDR3 is TGTGCCATCAGTGATGACAGGGTGTCGGACTATGGCTACACCTTC. As protein: CAISDDRVSDYGYTF.